These T cell receptor beta chains were read from a single sample in a study of T-cell memory formation after mild COVID-19. TCRdb reprocessed the 5' RACE reads with MiXCR, giving one entry per CDR3 protein. The sample records a few hundred thousand distinct CDR3 sequences, roughly an eighth being singletons. Sequenced: PBMCs or a T cell subset sorted from them (not recorded which). These receptors were collected from a man between 18 and 29 years old who had mild COVID-19 (a few samples of this study predate the infection). Cell type and time point are not known. Both conserved end residues are trimmed from each CDR3. Size is omitted from some rows. Given values are once, few, many or a class for expanded clones.

V: TRBV6-5; size: few; J: TRBJ1-1; CDR3: ATHWGQGETEAF
V: TRBV12-3/TRBV12-4; size: few; J: TRBJ2-3; CDR3: ASRLTDTQY
V: TRBV12-3/TRBV12-4; size: .; J: TRBJ1-1; CDR3: ASSFPNAGQGRTEAF
V: TRBV20-1; size: .; J: TRBJ2-5; CDR3: SANGGAQETQY
V: TRBV12-3/TRBV12-4; size: few; J: TRBJ1-2; CDR3: ASSFTGRNGYT
V: TRBV29-1; size: .; J: TRBJ1-1; CDR3: SVAVRPEAF
V: TRBV4-3; size: few; J: TRBJ1-5; CDR3: ASSQNVGQPQH
V: TRBV10-3; size: many; J: TRBJ1-3; CDR3: AISPRQGQGNTIY
V: TRBV12-3/TRBV12-4; size: .; J: TRBJ2-1; CDR3: ASSRSVYNEQF
V: TRBV7-9; size: few; J: TRBJ2-2; CDR3: ASSLGRWNTGELF
V: TRBV20-1; size: .; J: TRBJ2-2; CDR3: SARLRGPGELF
V: TRBV6-1; size: .; J: TRBJ2-7; CDR3: ASSPRRQQAREQY
V: TRBV7-7; size: .; J: TRBJ2-7; CDR3: ASSLNLAGEQY
V: TRBV27; size: .; J: TRBJ1-5; CDR3: ASSTNRVGQPQH
V: TRBV20-1; size: .; J: TRBJ1-4; CDR3: SATRRGANEKLF
V: TRBV29-1; size: once; J: TRBJ1-1; CDR3: SASHNTEAF
V: TRBV7-9; size: .; J: TRBJ2-2; CDR3: ASSLARASTGELF
V: TRBV20-1; size: few; J: TRBJ2-1; CDR3: SARPVTYNEQF
V: TRBV11-2; size: .; J: TRBJ2-7; CDR3: ASSSSRGFGEQY
V: TRBV4-3; size: .; J: TRBJ1-1; CDR3: ASSQDSRNTEAF
V: TRBV7-8; size: .; J: TRBJ1-3; CDR3: ASSPEGLPGNTIY
V: TRBV6-5; size: many; J: TRBJ1-6; CDR3: ASNHRGGRNSPLH
V: TRBV5-5; size: .; J: TRBJ1-6; CDR3: ASSRGSNSPLH
V: TRBV4-3; size: few; J: TRBJ2-1; CDR3: ASSQSGGVSSYNEQF
V: TRBV7-9; size: .; J: TRBJ2-5; CDR3: ASSFLQLQETQY
V: TRBV15; size: .; J: TRBJ1-1; CDR3: ATSRVGGNTEAF
V: TRBV7-8; size: .; J: TRBJ2-1; CDR3: ASSEQTGGEQF
V: TRBV6-5; size: few; J: TRBJ2-1; CDR3: ASSYSIGDGEQF
V: TRBV12-3/TRBV12-4; size: few; J: TRBJ2-5; CDR3: ASSTDRPGC
V: TRBV5-1; size: .; J: TRBJ2-7; CDR3: ASTGDPPAPYEQY
V: TRBV7-2; size: many; J: TRBJ2-1; CDR3: ASADDMGLREQF
V: TRBV7-2; size: few; J: TRBJ1-2; CDR3: ASSFDRGPGGYT
V: TRBV12-3/TRBV12-4; size: .; J: TRBJ1-2; CDR3: ASSSPGTAYGYT
V: TRBV6-1; size: few; J: TRBJ2-1; CDR3: ASSEVQGPSSYNEQF
V: TRBV12-3/TRBV12-4; size: few; J: TRBJ2-2; CDR3: ASSRDLLTGELF